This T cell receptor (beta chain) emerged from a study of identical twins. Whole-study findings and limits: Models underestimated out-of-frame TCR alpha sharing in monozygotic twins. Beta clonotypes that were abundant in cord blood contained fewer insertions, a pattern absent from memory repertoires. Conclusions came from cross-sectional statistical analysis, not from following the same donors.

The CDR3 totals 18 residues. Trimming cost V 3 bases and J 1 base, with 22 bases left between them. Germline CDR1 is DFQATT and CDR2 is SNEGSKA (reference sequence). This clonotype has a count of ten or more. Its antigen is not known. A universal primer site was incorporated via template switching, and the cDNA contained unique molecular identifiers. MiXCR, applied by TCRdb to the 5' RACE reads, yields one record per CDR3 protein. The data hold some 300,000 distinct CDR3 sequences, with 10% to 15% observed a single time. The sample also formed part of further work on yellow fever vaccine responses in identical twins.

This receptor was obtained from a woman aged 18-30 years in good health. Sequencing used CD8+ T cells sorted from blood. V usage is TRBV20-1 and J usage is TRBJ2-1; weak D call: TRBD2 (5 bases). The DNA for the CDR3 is TGCAGTGCTAGTTACGCCTTAGTGGACTTCGCATCCTACAATGAGCAGTTCTTC. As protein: CSASYALVDFASYNEQFF.